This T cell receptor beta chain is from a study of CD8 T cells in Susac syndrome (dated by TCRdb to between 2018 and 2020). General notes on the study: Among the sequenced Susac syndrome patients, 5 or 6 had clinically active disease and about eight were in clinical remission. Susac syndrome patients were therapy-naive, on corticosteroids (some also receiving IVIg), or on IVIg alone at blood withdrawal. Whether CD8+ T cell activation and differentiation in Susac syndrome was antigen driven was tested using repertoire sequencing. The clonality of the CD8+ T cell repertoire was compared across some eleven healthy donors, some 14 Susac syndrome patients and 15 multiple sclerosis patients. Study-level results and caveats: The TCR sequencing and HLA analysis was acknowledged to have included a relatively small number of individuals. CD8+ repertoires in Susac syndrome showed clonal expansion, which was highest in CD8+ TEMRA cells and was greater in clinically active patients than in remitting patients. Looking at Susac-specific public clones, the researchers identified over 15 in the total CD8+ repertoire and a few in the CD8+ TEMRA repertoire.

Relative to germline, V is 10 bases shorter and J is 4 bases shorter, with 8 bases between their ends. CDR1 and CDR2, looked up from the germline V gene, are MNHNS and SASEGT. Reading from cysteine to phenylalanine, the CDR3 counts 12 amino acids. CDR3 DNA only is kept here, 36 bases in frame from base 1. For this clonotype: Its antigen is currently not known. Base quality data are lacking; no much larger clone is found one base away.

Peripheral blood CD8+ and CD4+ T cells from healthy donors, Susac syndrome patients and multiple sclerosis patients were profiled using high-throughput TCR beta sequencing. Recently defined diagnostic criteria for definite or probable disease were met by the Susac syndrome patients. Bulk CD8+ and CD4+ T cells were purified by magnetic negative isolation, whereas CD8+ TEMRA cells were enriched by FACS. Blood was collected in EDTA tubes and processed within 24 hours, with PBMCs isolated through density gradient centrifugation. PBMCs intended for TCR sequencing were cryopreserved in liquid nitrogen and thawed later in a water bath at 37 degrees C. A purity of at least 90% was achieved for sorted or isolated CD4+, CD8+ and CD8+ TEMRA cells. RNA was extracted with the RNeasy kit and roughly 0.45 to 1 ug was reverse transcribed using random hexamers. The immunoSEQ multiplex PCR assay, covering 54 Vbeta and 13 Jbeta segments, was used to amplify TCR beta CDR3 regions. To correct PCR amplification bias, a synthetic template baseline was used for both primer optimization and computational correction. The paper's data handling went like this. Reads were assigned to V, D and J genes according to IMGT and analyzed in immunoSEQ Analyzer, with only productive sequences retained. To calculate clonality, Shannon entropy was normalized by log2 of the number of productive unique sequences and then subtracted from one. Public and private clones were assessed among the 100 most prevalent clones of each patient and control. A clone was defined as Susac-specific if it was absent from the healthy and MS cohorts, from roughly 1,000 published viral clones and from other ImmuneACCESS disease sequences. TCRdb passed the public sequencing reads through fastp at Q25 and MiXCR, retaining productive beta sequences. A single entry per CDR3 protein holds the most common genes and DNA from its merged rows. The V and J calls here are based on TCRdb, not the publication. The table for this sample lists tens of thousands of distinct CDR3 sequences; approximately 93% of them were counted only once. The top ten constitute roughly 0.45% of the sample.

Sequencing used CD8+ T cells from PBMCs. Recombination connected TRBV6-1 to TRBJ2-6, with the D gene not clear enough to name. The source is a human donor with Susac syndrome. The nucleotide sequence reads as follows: TGTGCCACCAGAGGAGGGGCCAACGTCCTGACTTTC. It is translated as CATRGGANVLTF.